Presented here are 25 T cell receptor beta chains from one specimen sequenced in a study of cytomegalovirus exposure and HLA in healthy donors (dated by TCRdb to about 2017). The receptor library was made with the immunoSEQ multiplex PCR assay. A mixture of 60 forward primers for TCR Vbeta segments and 13 reverse primers for TCR Jbeta segments was used in the multiplex PCR. TCRdb's version of the immuneACCESS table is confined to in-frame rearrangements and falls short of the full clone set. An unresolved V gene accounts for under half of the shortfall where checked; the remainder is of unknown origin. This sample is represented by around 170,000 clones; approximately 88% of them were singletons. The ten most abundant clones make up roughly 1.4% of the sample. Sequencing input: PBMCs. These receptors were obtained from a woman aged 18-29 years in good health and CMV-seronegative.

The chain employs TRBV5-4 and TRBJ2-5, with D tentatively TRBD2 (6 bases). Trimming left V 0 bases short and J 5 bases short, with 14 bases between. The CDR3 covers 15 residues. Germline lookup yields CDR1 SGHNT and CDR2 YYREEE (reference sequence). This CDR3 reads CASSLVGTPLETQYF. The CDR3 coding sequence is TGTGCCAGCAGCTTGGTTGGGACTCCGTTGGAGACCCAGTACTTC. Full variable domain (remainder filled in from reference TRBV5-4 and TRBJ2-5): ETGVTQSPTHLIKTRGQQVTLRCSSQSGHNTVSWYQQALGQGPQFIFQYYREEENGRGNFPPRFSGLQFPNYSSELNVNALELDDSALYLCASSLVGTPLETQYFGPGTRLLVL.

The rearrangement uses TRBV5-1 and TRBJ2-1; 8 nucleotides agree with TRBD1. The V gene end was trimmed by 4 bases and the J gene end by 4 bases; junction bases not matched to a gene: 7. The CDR3 contains 15 residues. CDR1 is SGHRS, CDR2 YFSETQ, per germline. Here the CDR3 reads CASSVGQGRYNEQFF. The CDR3 coding sequence is TGCGCCAGCAGCGTAGGACAGGGCCGATACAATGAGCAGTTCTTC. Supplemented by reference TRBV5-1 and TRBJ2-1, the full variable domain reads KAGVTQTPRYLIKTRGQQVTLSCSPISGHRSVSWYQQTPGQGLQFLFEYFSETQRNKGNFPGRFSGRQFSNSRSEMNVSTLELGDSALYLCASSVGQGRYNEQFFGPGTRLTVL.

The V and J genes are TRBV4-2 and TRBJ1-6, with TRBD1 as a possible D gene (5 bases). This CDR3 spans 16 amino acids. The V and J ends lost 4 bases and 3 bases respectively, with 13 bases between them. Germline CDR1 LGHNA, CDR2 YNFKEQ. The CDR3 spells CASSRGRGIYNSPLHF. The CDR3 DNA follows: TGTGCCAGCAGCCGAGGGAGGGGCATCTATAATTCACCCCTCCACTTT.

The table lists this clone with a count of one. The chain carries TRBV5-6 and TRBJ1-1; D is perhaps TRBD1 (5 bases). Germline-derived CDR1 and CDR2 are SGHDT and YYEEEE. Trimming removed 4 bases from V and 4 bases from J, with 8 bases in between. CDR3 length equals 12 residues. CDR3 in amino acids: CASSRGGTEAFF. CDR3 in DNA: TGTGCCAGCAGCCGCGGGGGCACTGAAGCTTTCTTT.

This clone was seen only once. The chain recombines TRBV6-1 with TRBJ1-5, with D unclear. Trimming removed 7 bases from V and 3 bases from J, with 10 bases in between. The CDR3 totals 13 residues. Looked up from germline, CDR1 is MNHNS and CDR2 is SASEGT. For the CDR3, the DNA is TGTGCCAGCATCCAAGCCCTCAATCAGCCCCAGCATTTT. This translates into CASIQALNQPQHF.

This chain joins TRBV6-5 and TRBJ1-2; D is unresolved. V lost 5 bases to trimming and J lost 4 bases, with 11 bases between them. CDR3 length equals 13 residues. Looked up from germline, CDR1 is MNHEY and CDR2 is SVGAGI. The CDR3 DNA is TGTGCCAGCAGTCCAACGGGTGTCTATGGCTACACCTTC. Translated: CASSPTGVYGYTF.

This chain connects TRBV6-5 to TRBJ2-1, with D unresolved. Trimming removed 4 bases from V and 5 bases from J, with 15 bases in between. This CDR3 has 15 residues. Per the germline V gene, CDR1 is MNHEY and CDR2 is SVGAGI. The CDR3 sequence: CASSSPGEANNEQFF. The CDR3 bases are TGTGCCAGCAGTTCCCCGGGTGAAGCAAACAATGAGCAGTTCTTC.

The chain is built from TRBV5-1 and TRBJ2-5; 8 bases line up with TRBD1. The closer fit of TRBJ2-7 to the DNA end suggests the J call may be wrong. The CDR3 contains 14 residues. The V gene's germline CDR1 is SGHRS and CDR2 YFSETQ. DNA for the CDR3: TGCGCCAGCAGCCCCGGGACAGGAGGGCTCGAGCAGTACTTC. Protein product: CASSPGTGGLEQYF.

The J gene is TRBJ2-1, the V gene TRBV4-1, with 9 nucleotides matching TRBD1. Germline lookup yields CDR1 MGHRA and CDR2 YSYEKL. J was trimmed by 6 bases and V by 2 bases; bases with no gene match: 11. CDR3 length: 17 amino acids. The CDR3 DNA reads TGCGCCAGCAGCCAACCAAGAGGACAGGGGAGGAGCAATGAGCAGTTCTTC. Encoded protein: CASSQPRGQGRSNEQFF.

The rearrangement joins TRBV10-3 to TRBJ1-1; TRBD1 is a possible D gene (5 bases). This CDR3 comprises 14 residues. Germline V lookup: CDR1 ENHRY, CDR2 SYGVKD. Trimming shortened V by 0 bases and J by 7 bases, and 12 bases separated the two germline ends. The CDR3 coding sequence is TGTGCCATCAGTGAGTCCGGGGGAAGAGGTGAAGCTTTCTTT. Encoded protein: CAISESGGRGEAFF.

This clone has more than one count but fewer than ten. This sequence joins TRBV5-4 and TRBJ1-1, with 8 bases lining up with TRBD1. There are 13 residues in the CDR3. The germline gives CDR1 SGHNT, CDR2 YYREEE (reference sequence). The ends lost 3 bases at V and 6 bases at J; junction bases unmatched: 4. For the CDR3, the DNA is TGTGCCAGCAGCTCGATACAGGGGGCTGAAGCTTTCTTT. Its protein product is CASSSIQGAEAFF.

This clone was counted between two and nine times. V usage is TRBV5-5 and J usage is TRBJ2-7; D gene uncertain. CDR3 length: 12 residues. Germline CDR1 and CDR2: SGHKS and YYEKEE (reference sequence). The V end lost 3 bases, the J end lost 7 bases, and 11 bases lay between the germline ends. The CDR3 DNA follows: TGTGCCAGCAGCTGGGCGTCTGAGGAGCAGTACTTC. Translation gives CASSWASEEQYF.

This chain connects TRBV11-2 to TRBJ1-1; 7 positions agree with TRBD1. V was pared by 3 bases and J by 5 bases, with 12 bases of the junction left unmatched. The germline V gene has CDR1 SGHAT and CDR2 FQNNGV. The CDR3 runs to 16 residues. The CDR3 DNA is TGTGCCAGCAGCTTCGGCAGGGGGAAGGGGCGGACTGAAGCTTTCTTT. It is translated as CASSFGRGKGRTEAFF.

This clone was detected once. The junction differs from germline at one of its ends, possibly a read error. The rearrangement links TRBV7-9 to TRBJ2-7; no reliable D call. The CDR3 totals 11 residues. From germline, CDR1 is SEHNR and CDR2 FQNEAQ (reference sequence). The CDR3 coding sequence is TGTTCCAGCAGCTTCAACTACGAGCAGTACTTC. Translation gives CSSSFNYEQYF.

This chain uses TRBV6-1 with TRBJ1-1; no reliable D call. The CDR3 is 14 residues long. Germline assignment: CDR1 MNHNS and CDR2 SASEGT. V dropped 4 bases and J dropped 6 bases, with 15 bases sitting between them. CDR3 in amino acids: CASSAFGRGPEAFF. CDR3 nucleotide sequence: TGTGCCAGCAGTGCTTTCGGCCGGGGTCCTGAAGCTTTCTTT.

This clone appeared once. The CDR3 nucleotides are TGTGCCAGCAGCGTAGACGGGGGGGGCCGTGAGACCCAGTACTTC. Translation: CASSVDGGGRETQYF. The V and J genes are TRBV9 and TRBJ2-5, with 8 bases identical to TRBD2. In germline, CDR1 is SGDLS, CDR2 YYNGEE. The V segment lost 0 bases and the J segment 5 bases; nucleotides outside the gene matches: 6. The CDR3 runs 15 residues.

Turning to this clone: The junction does not match germline at one end; this may be a read error. This chain connects TRBV7-9 to TRBJ1-3; possible D gene TRBD1, 6 bases. The CDR3 length is 18 residues. Germline V lookup: CDR1 SEHNR, CDR2 FQNEAQ (reference sequence). Here the CDR3 reads CSSSLHRDLSYSGNTIYF. The DNA for the CDR3 is TGTTCCAGCAGCTTACACAGGGACCTGAGCTATTCGGGAAACACCATATATTTT.

The chain links TRBV6-5 to TRBJ2-5, with 8 bases identical to TRBD1. Germline V gene data show CDR1 as MNHEY and CDR2 as SVGAGI. With 4 bases clipped from V and 3 bases from J, the junction kept 1 base outside the gene matches. CDR3 length: 13 amino acids. The CDR3 loop reads CASSSTGEETQYF. DNA for the CDR3: TGTGCCAGCAGTTCGACAGGGGAAGAGACCCAGTACTTC.

V usage is TRBV7-9 and J usage is TRBJ2-1, with 9 bases aligning to TRBD1. The V gene end was trimmed by 5 bases and the J gene end by 0 bases; junction bases not matched to a gene: 2. Germline V gene sequence: CDR1 SEHNR, CDR2 FQNEAQ (reference sequence). The CDR3 has 15 amino acids. CDR3 region: CASSRDRVSYNEQFF. As DNA, the CDR3 is TGTGCCAGCAGCCGGGACAGGGTCTCCTACAATGAGCAGTTCTTC. The whole variable domain, remainder taken from reference TRBV7-9 and TRBJ2-1, is DTGVSQNPRHKITKRGQNVTFRCDPISEHNRLYWYRQTLGQGPEFLTYFQNEAQLEKSRLLSDRFSAERPKGSFSTLEIQRTEQGDSAMYLCASSRDRVSYNEQFFGPGTRLTVL.

Written as DNA, the CDR3 is TGCGCCAGCACCGCGGGGGACACCATATATTTT. Its translation is CASTAGDTIYF. The chain carries TRBV10-2 and TRBJ1-3, with TRBD1 as a possible D gene (5 bases). This CDR3 region has 11 residues. With 7 bases removed from V and 8 bases from J, the gap between germline ends came to 9 bases. Germline CDR1 is WSHSY and CDR2 is SAAADI.

V is TRBV4-1 and J is TRBJ1-2, with D maybe TRBD1 (6 bases). CDR3 length equals 12 residues. Germline CDR1 MGHRA, CDR2 YSYEKL. V was cut by 0 bases and J by 7 bases, with 6 bases left in between. The CDR3 coding sequence is TGCGCCAGCAGCCAAGAACAGGGTGGCTACACCTTC. Protein product: CASSQEQGGYTF.

The chain links TRBV2 to TRBJ1-5, with 7 bases matching TRBD1. The CDR3 runs to 15 residues. The germline gives CDR1 SNHLY, CDR2 FYNNEI. With 3 bases clipped from V and 2 bases from J, the junction kept 4 bases outside the gene matches. This CDR3 reads CASSDSTGGNQPQHF. The CDR3 bases are TGTGCCAGCAGTGATTCCACAGGGGGCAATCAGCCCCAGCATTTT.

CDR3 residues: CAWSRQGQDYGYTF. The CDR3 DNA is TGTGCCTGGAGTCGCCAAGGTCAGGACTATGGCTACACCTTC. The gene calls are TRBV30 and TRBJ1-2; D is unclear. Trimming shortened V by 2 bases and J by 3 bases, and 13 bases separated the two germline ends. CDR1 GTSNPN and CDR2 SVGIG come from the germline V gene (reference sequence). The CDR3 is 14 residues long.

The chain employs TRBV7-2 and TRBJ2-1, with D perhaps TRBD2 (7 bases). Trimming shortened V by 1 base and J by 7 bases, and 14 bases separated the two germline ends. The CDR3 loop spans 15 amino acids. Germline V gives CDR1 SGHTA, CDR2 FQGNSA. The CDR3, as DNA: TGTGCCAGCAGCTTAGAGGGGGGGGCCCCTAATGAGCAGTTCTTC. This gives the protein CASSLEGGAPNEQFF.

This clone counts as medium-sized. The V call is TRBV6-1, the J call TRBJ1-3; D unclear. The CDR3 length is 17 residues. V lost 4 bases to trimming and J lost 7 bases, with 23 bases between them. CDR1 is MNHNS and CDR2 is SASEGT in the germline V gene. The CDR3 DNA is TGTGCCAGCAGTGGTCAGACGCTACTCCTGTCGGGGAACACCATATATTTT. Its protein is CASSGQTLLLSGNTIYF.